This TCR beta chain was identified in a study of T cell repertoires in cytomegalovirus infection. Study as a whole: Public TCR beta signature analysis indicated the presence of both CMV infection and matching HLA type.

This clonotype came up many times. J gave up 3 bases and V 0 bases, and 5 bases lay outside the gene matches. Germline V gene lookup returns CDR1 MGHRA and CDR2 YSYEKL. The CDR3 runs 16 residues. MiXCR, applied by TCRdb to the reads, yields one record per CDR3 protein. The repertoire holds 200,000 to 300,000 distinct CDR3 sequences, with 8% to 9.5% as singletons. The sample was PBMCs. The sequence was collected from a human donor in good health (CMV status not recorded). Some clones in this sample may be carry-over from other donors' samples. The chain links TRBV4-1 to TRBJ2-3, with 8 bases identical to TRBD2. CDR3 DNA sequence: TGCGCCAGCAGCCAAGACAGCGGGGGAGGGACAGATACGCAGTATTTT. Translation: CASSQDSGGGTDTQYF.